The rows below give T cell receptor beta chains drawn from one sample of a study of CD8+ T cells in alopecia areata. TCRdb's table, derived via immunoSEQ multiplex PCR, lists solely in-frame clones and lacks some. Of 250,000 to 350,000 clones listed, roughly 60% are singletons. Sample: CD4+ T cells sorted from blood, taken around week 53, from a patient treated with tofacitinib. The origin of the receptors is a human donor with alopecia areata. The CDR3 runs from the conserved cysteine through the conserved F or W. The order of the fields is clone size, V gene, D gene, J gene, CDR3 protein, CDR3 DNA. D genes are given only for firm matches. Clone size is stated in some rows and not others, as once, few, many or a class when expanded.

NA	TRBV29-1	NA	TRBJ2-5	CSVVGGPTVGETQYF	TGCAGCGTTGTGGGGGGCCCCACCGTTGGTGAGACCCAGTACTTC
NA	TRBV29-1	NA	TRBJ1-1	CSVELGGLSTEAFF	TGCAGCGTTGAATTGGGGGGGCTGAGTACTGAAGCTTTCTTT
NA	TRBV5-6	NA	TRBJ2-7	CASSRSAGPAHEQYF	TGTGCCAGCAGCCGAAGCGCAGGGCCGGCCCACGAGCAGTACTTC
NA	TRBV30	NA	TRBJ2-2	CAWNSLNTGELFF	TGTGCCTGGAACTCTCTTAACACCGGGGAGCTGTTTTTT
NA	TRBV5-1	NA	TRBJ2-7	CASSLTAYEQYF	TGCGCCAGCAGCCTGACAGCCTACGAGCAGTACTTC
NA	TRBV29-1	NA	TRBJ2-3	CSVEPTDTQYF	TGCAGCGTGGAGCCCACGGATACGCAGTATTTT
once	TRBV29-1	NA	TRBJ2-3	CSAGTDTQYF	TGCAGCGCTGGGACAGATACGCAGTATTTT
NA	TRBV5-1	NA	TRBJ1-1	CASSFGSENTEAFF	TGCGCCAGCAGCTTCGGGAGTGAGAACACTGAAGCTTTCTTT
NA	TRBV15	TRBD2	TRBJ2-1	CATRRLAATGEQFF	TGTGCCACCAGAAGACTAGCGGCGACTGGTGAGCAGTTCTTC
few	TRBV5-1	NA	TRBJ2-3	CASSLLGDTQYF	TGCGCCAGCAGCTTGCTTGGGGATACGCAGTATTTT
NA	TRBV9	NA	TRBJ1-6	CASSVNQVRSYNSPLHF	TGTGCCAGCAGCGTAAATCAGGTCCGCTCCTATAATTCACCCCTCCACTTT
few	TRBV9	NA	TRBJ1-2	CASSPRGLRGGYTF	TGTGCCAGCAGCCCCCGGGGACTTCGGGGAGGCTACACCTTC
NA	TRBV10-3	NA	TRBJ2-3	CAISGTALKDTQYF	TGTGCCATCAGTGGGACCGCCCTCAAGGATACGCAGTATTTT
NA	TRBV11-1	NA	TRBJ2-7	CASSLSGNRYEQYF	TGTGCCAGCAGCTTATCCGGAAATCGGTACGAGCAGTACTTC
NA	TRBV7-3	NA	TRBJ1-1	CASSLVGNTEAFF	TGTGCCAGCAGCTTAGTTGGGAACACTGAAGCTTTCTTT
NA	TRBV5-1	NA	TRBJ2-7	CASSLKGISYEQYF	TGCGCCAGCAGCTTGAAAGGCATCTCCTACGAGCAGTACTTC
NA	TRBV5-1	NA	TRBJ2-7	CASRAETKEQYF	TGCGCCAGCAGGGCAGAAACTAAAGAGCAGTACTTC
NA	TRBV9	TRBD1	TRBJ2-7	CASSVGGTDSYEQYF	TGTGCCAGCAGCGTAGGAGGGACAGACTCCTACGAGCAGTACTTC
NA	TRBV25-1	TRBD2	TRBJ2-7	CASRSGTSGEQYF	TGTGCCAGCAGATCCGGGACTAGCGGCGAGCAGTACTTC
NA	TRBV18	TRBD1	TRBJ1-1	CASSRQGSTTEAFF	TGTGCCAGCTCCCGACAGGGCAGTACTACTGAAGCTTTCTTT
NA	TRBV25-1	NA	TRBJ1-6	CASSEYNGPSNSPLHF	TGTGCCAGCAGTGAATATAACGGGCCTTCAAATTCACCCCTCCACTTT
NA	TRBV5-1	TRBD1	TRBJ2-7	CASSSDRGFSEQYF	TGCGCCAGCAGCTCCGACAGGGGCTTCTCCGAGCAGTACTTC
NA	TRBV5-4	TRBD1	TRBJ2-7	CASGPWTGGSEQYF	TGTGCCAGCGGACCATGGACAGGGGGCTCCGAGCAGTACTTC
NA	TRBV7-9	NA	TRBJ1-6	CASSPRGGERSYSPLHF	TGTGCCAGCAGCCCCCGGGGAGGGGAAAGGTCCTATTCACCCCTCCACTTT
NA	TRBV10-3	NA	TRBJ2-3	CAISEAPGPQYF	TGTGCCATCAGTGAGGCCCCGGGTCCGCAGTATTTT
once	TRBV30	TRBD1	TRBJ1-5	CAWKGAQDQPQHF	TGTGCCTGGAAGGGGGCGCAGGATCAGCCCCAGCATTTT
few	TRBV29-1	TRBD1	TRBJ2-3	CSVGVRGRSDTQYF	TGCAGCGTTGGTGTCAGGGGGCGATCAGATACGCAGTATTTT
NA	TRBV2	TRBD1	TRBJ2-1	CASSGTGVNEQFF	TGTGCCAGCAGTGGGACAGGGGTTAATGAGCAGTTCTTC
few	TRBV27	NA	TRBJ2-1	CASSRTAYNEQFF	TGTGCCAGCAGTCGGACGGCCTACAATGAGCAGTTCTTC
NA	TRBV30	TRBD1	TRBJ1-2	CAWNPTGGASYGYTF	TGTGCCTGGAACCCCACAGGGGGCGCAAGCTATGGCTACACCTTC
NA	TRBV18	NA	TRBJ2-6	CASSPPVTASSGANVLTF	TGTGCCAGCTCACCACCAGTGACAGCGAGCTCTGGGGCCAACGTCCTGACTTTC
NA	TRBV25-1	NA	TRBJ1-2	CASTDRWGDGYTF	TGTGCCAGCACCGACAGGTGGGGAGACGGCTACACCTTC
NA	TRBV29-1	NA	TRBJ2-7	CSVAGTSSYEQYF	TGCAGCGTTGCAGGTACGAGCTCCTACGAGCAGTACTTC
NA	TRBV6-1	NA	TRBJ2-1	CASSEPGMRNEQFF	TGTGCCAGCAGTGAACCGGGGATGAGGAATGAGCAGTTCTTC
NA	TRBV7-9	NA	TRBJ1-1	CASSPPTGMNTEAFF	TGTGCCAGCAGCCCACCGACAGGAATGAACACTGAAGCTTTCTTT
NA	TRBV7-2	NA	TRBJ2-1	CASSPGTLLLSSEQFF	TGTGCCAGCAGCCCAGGGACCCTACTCCTTTCTAGTGAGCAGTTCTTC
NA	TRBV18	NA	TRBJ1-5	CASSLLGGADQPQHF	TGTGCCAGCTCACTTCTGGGAGGGGCCGATCAGCCCCAGCATTTT
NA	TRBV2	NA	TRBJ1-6	CASRELDRFYNSPLHF	TGTGCCAGCCGGGAGTTGGACAGATTCTATAATTCACCCCTCCACTTT
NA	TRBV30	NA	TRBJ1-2	CAWKVGGNYGYTF	TGTGCCTGGAAGGTCGGAGGCAACTATGGCTACACCTTC
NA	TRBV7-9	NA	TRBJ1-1	CASSLVNTEAFF	TGTGCCAGCAGCTTAGTCAACACTGAAGCTTTCTTT
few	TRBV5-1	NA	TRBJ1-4	CASSLDGMKTLFF	TGCGCCAGCAGCTTGGACGGAATGAAAACACTGTTTTTT
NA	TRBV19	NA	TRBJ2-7	CASGGPGIYEQYF	TGTGCATCAGGCGGCCCCGGAATCTACGAGCAGTACTTC
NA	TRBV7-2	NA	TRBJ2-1	CASSLIQGGEQFF	TGTGCCAGCAGCTTGATACAGGGTGGGGAGCAGTTCTTC
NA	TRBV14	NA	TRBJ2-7	CASSPRGRYEQYF	TGTGCCAGCAGCCCAAGGGGCCGTTACGAGCAGTACTTC
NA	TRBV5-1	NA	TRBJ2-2	CASRGTEDTGELFF	TGCGCCAGCCGCGGGACAGAAGACACCGGGGAGCTGTTTTTT
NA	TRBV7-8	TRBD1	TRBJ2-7	CASSWTGGYEQYF	TGTGCCAGCAGCTGGACAGGGGGCTACGAGCAGTACTTC
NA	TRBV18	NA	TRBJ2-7	CASSRDLSYEQYF	TGTGCCAGCTCCAGGGACCTATCCTACGAGCAGTACTTC
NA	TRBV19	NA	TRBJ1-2	CASSPKGGSGYTF	TGTGCCAGTAGCCCTAAGGGGGGATCCGGCTACACCTTC
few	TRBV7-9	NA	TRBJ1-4	CASSPRRGQLNEKLFF	TGTGCCAGCAGCCCCCGCCGAGGGCAGCTAAATGAAAAACTGTTTTTT
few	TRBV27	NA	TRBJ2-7	CASSLWGGHEQYF	TGTGCCAGCAGTTTATGGGGCGGCCACGAGCAGTACTTC
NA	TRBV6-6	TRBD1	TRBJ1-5	CASRTTGAQPQHF	TGTGCCAGCAGGACGACAGGGGCTCAGCCCCAGCATTTT
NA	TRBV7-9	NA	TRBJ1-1	CASRPTGGLGTEAFF	TGTGCCAGCAGACCGACGGGGGGCTTAGGCACTGAAGCTTTCTTT